This TCR beta chain originates from a study of patients and donors after allogeneic stem cell transplantation. TCRdb processed the RT-PCR reads anew with MiXCR; each CDR3 protein has one entry. The sample lists under 170,000 distinct CDR3 sequences, over 35% occurring once. CDR1 is MNHEY and CDR2 is SVGAGI in the germline V gene. J was trimmed by 0 bases and V by 5 bases; bases with no gene match: 7. This CDR3 comprises 16 residues. The sample was blood, either unsorted or a sorted T cell fraction (not recorded which). The sequence derives from a human donor who was either an allogeneic HSCT recipient or a stem cell or donor lymphocyte infusion donor (not recorded which). It is not recorded whose cells these are; they may come from a transplant donor. The chain carries TRBV6-5 and TRBJ2-3; 8 bases are a match to TRBD1. CDR3 amino acids: CASSTGQGGSTDTQYF. In DNA, the CDR3 is TGTGCCAGCAGTACCGGACAGGGCGGGAGCACAGATACGCAGTATTTT.